This entry concerns a single T cell receptor beta chain. As yet, its antigen is unknown. Blood was collected once per donor into heparin, averaging about 110 mL. Naive, central memory, regulatory and stem cell-like memory cells within the CD4+ compartment were sorted using CD45RO/CCR7/CD25/CD127/CD95/CD27. The data originate from a study of beta chain features in type 1 diabetes. Points from the study as a whole: When VDJ junctions were examined, type 1 diabetes patients showed fewer insertions and more deletions. The question left open here concerned HLA type influencing TCRB rearrangement. When Type 1 diabetes patients were examined, their TCRB CDR3s proved moderately but significantly shorter in all four CD4+ subsets.

Germline V gene lookup returns CDR1 SGHRS and CDR2 YFSETQ. Trimming took 4 bases from V and 4 from J, leaving 17 bases between them. CDR3 size: 15 residues. Of the isolated RNA, all was reverse transcribed, and so the sequenced material was expressed TCRB transcripts. Method: immunoSEQ multiplex PCR; TCRdb's copy keeps in-frame clones and lacks some. Among approximately 250,000 clones listed, under 20% were seen once. Sequenced material: naive CD4+ T cells from blood. The clonotype comes from a man under 40 with type 1 diabetes. V is TRBV5-1 and J is TRBJ2-5; perhaps TRBD2 as D (6 bases). This CDR3 reads CASSGASAPGETQYF. Written as DNA, the CDR3 is TGCGCCAGCAGCGGGGCTAGCGCCCCCGGAGAGACCCAGTACTTC. Together with reference TRBV5-1 and TRBJ2-5, the CDR3 gives the full variable domain: KAGVTQTPRYLIKTRGQQVTLSCSPISGHRSVSWYQQTPGQGLQFLFEYFSETQRNKGNFPGRFSGRQFSNSRSEMNVSTLELGDSALYLCASSGASAPGETQYFGPGTRLLVL.